A single TCR beta chain is shown here with its context. Its specificity is not known. An end of the junction differs from the germline gene, which may be a read error. The record originates from a study of graft-versus-host responses after intestinal transplantation. Overall study: Recipients obtained multivisceral, liver-intestinal, or isolated intestinal transplants. Every recipient had anti-thymocyte globulin induction and 2 to 4 years of tacrolimus plus steroids. Overall study results and limits: GvH clones occurred in recipient marrow; some first appeared in ileum or blood. Early post-transplant HvG declines showed an association with peak circulating GvH clone levels.

Method: immunoSEQ multiplex PCR; TCRdb's copy keeps in-frame clones and lacks some. Seen here are roughly 100,000 clones, 93% observed once, and the top ten hold 0.9% to 1.5%. CDR3 size: 16 residues. Germline V gives CDR1 MNHNS, CDR2 SASEGT. The sample was unstimulated CD8+ T cells sorted from spleen or lymph node cells, taken before intestinal transplant. The receptor comes from a human donor who received an intestinal transplant. V is TRBV6-1 and J is TRBJ2-7; 10 positions match TRBD2. The CDR3 DNA reads as TGTGCCAGCAGAGAAGCGGGGGGGCCAGGCTCCTACGAGCAGTACTTC. Amino acid sequence: CASREAGGPGSYEQYF.